This T cell receptor (beta chain) emerged from a study of vaccination effects on CD4 cells after COVID-19. About the research overall: Vaccine administered to participants consisted of two doses of either BNT162b2 or mRNA-1273.

General study points: The study enrolled few convalescent patients and sampled no early post-infection timepoints. Both infection-induced and vaccine-induced clones contracted markedly at late post-vaccination timepoints.

The protocol was immunoSEQ multiplex PCR, while the TCRdb copy is restricted to in-frame clones and leaves out a portion. The sample has around 26,000 clones; around 67% are singletons. Cultured cells yielded isolated CD4+ T cells after 10 days. On days 3 and 7, fresh IL-2 medium replaced half the medium. Germline assignment: CDR1 SGHTS and CDR2 YDEGEE. The V gene lost 2 bases and the J gene lost 4 bases, with 7 bases spanning the gap. The CDR3 spans 12 residues. Regarding this clone: Its antigen remains unidentified.

The sequencing used CD4+ T cells from PBMCs cultured without peptide, collected before COVID-19 vaccination. The V gene is TRBV5-8, the J gene TRBJ2-7; D unresolved. The receptor was derived from a human donor who received a COVID-19 vaccine. The CDR3: CASSLTDYEQYF. DNA for the CDR3: TGTGCCAGCAGCTTAACGGATTACGAGCAGTACTTC.